Ten or more counts support the clone carrying this TCR beta chain. The source of the sample is a study of identical twins. A single record per CDR3 protein comes from TCRdb applying MiXCR to the 5' RACE reads. The sample holds hundreds of thousands of distinct CDR3 sequences, around 9.7% seen once. This sample also appeared in a second study, on yellow fever vaccine responses in identical twins.

The clonotype originates from a woman younger than 35 in good health. Sequencing was done on a sample of CD8+ T cells sorted from blood.

The CDR3 coding sequence is TGTGCCAGCAGTTACGGGACAGGGATGAGCGGGGAGCTGTTTTTT. It is translated as CASSYGTGMSGELFF. This chain connects TRBV6-5 to TRBJ2-2; the match to TRBD1 covers 9 bases. Germline CDR1 MNHEY, CDR2 SVGAGI. The CDR3 extends over 15 amino acids. V was pared by 2 bases and J by 7 bases, with 5 bases of the junction left unmatched.